This T cell receptor (beta chain) was found in a study of vaccination and CD4 T cells after COVID-19. Whole-study findings and limits: Within the convalescent patients, spike mono-reactivity was found in 304 of 307 vaccine-specific clones. Median numbers of SARS-CoV-2-reactive clonotypes increased from approximately 21 to 40 (not a significant change).

Comment on this clonotype: Its antigen is undetermined.

Treatment in this sample: roughly nine-day PBMC culture with coronavirus spike peptide pools or control peptides (ViraFEST assay). An Oncomine TCR Beta short-read assay was used to sequence the DNA from cultured CD4+ T cells. Using its own MiXCR run on the PCR reads, TCRdb lists one record per CDR3 protein. The sample holds around 7,800 distinct CDR3 sequences, 60% seen once. The specimen was CD4+ T cells from blood, cultured in vitro. The TCR was taken from a human donor who had recovered from COVID-19.

This chain's CDR3 is CASSLVGQGALGYTF. DNA of the CDR3: TGTGCCAGCAGCCTGGTAGGACAGGGGGCACTTGGCTACACCTTC. This chain connects TRBV5-5 to TRBJ1-2; 11 nucleotides match TRBD1. Germline lookup yields CDR1 SGHKS and CDR2 YYEKEE (reference sequence). This CDR3 contains 15 residues. With V trimmed by 4 bases and J by 7 bases, 9 bases remained unmatched.